The T cell receptor beta chain under discussion was sequenced for a study of blood T cell repertoires in COVID-19. For the study at large: The origin of the acute and convalescent COVID-19 samples was the United States, Italy and Spain.

The CDR3 runs to 13 residues. Germline V CDR1 and CDR2: KGHSH, LQKENI. Trimming removed 3 bases from V and 6 bases from J, with 11 bases in between. Profiling relied on immunoSEQ multiplex PCR, and the TCRdb table lists in-frame clones only, not all of them. Of roughly 68,000 clones listed, 80% to 90% were seen once; the top ten hold 43%. Sequences were obtained from peripheral blood. The chain employs TRBV18 and TRBJ1-1; the D gene is possibly TRBD1 (5 bases). This TCR was sampled from a woman in her sixties or seventies with COVID-19, enrolled during active disease. CDR3 amino acids: CASSPDSTAEAFF. The CDR3 DNA reads TGTGCCAGCTCACCTGACAGTACTGCTGAAGCTTTCTTT.